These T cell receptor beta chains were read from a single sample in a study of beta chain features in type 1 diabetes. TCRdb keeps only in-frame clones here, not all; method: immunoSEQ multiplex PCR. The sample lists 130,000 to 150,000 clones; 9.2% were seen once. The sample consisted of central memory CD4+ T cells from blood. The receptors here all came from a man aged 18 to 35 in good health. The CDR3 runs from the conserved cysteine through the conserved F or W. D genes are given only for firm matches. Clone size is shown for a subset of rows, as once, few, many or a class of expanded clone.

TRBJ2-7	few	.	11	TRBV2	TGTGCCAGCATTATTCGGGGCGAGCAGTACTTC	CASIIRGEQYF
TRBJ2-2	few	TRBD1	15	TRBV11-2	TGTGCCAGCAGCTTAGTGCAGGGGGCGATCGGGGAGCTGTTTTTT	CASSLVQGAIGELFF
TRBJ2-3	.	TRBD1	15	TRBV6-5	TGTGCCAGCAGTTACTCCAGGGGGCGCCCAGATACGCAGTATTTT	CASSYSRGRPDTQYF
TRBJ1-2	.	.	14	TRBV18	TGTGCCAGCTCACCCCCTAGCAGTAACTATGGCTACACCTTC	CASSPPSSNYGYTF
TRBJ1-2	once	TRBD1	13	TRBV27	TGTGCCAGCAGTCTGACAGGGAAATATGGCTACACCTTC	CASSLTGKYGYTF
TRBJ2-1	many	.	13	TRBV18	TGTGCCAGCTCACCTTGGCAGGACAATGAGCAGTTCTTC	CASSPWQDNEQFF
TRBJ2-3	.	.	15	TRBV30	TGTGCCTGGAGTGTGGATGAGGACAACACAGATACGCAGTATTTT	CAWSVDEDNTDTQYF
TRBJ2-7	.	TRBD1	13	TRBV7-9	TGTGCCAGCAGCATCGGACAGGGGTACGAGCAGTACTTC	CASSIGQGYEQYF
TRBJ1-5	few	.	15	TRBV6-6	TGTGCCAGCAGACGCGACTCGAGGAGCAATCAGCCCCAGCATTTT	CASRRDSRSNQPQHF
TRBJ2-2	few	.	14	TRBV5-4	TGTGCCAGCAGCTTAGCGGTTGTGGCCGGGGAGCTGTTTTTT	CASSLAVVAGELFF
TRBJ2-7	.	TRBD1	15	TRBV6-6	TGTGCCAGCAGTTCACCGGGACAGACTTCCTACGAGCAGTACTTC	CASSSPGQTSYEQYF
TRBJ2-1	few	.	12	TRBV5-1	TGCGCCAGCAGCTTAGGGGGCAATGAGCAGTTCTTC	CASSLGGNEQFF
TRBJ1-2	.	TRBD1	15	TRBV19	TGTGCCAGTACTTCGACAGGGGTCAATTACTATGGCTACACCTTC	CASTSTGVNYYGYTF
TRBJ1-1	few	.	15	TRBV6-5	TGTGCCAGCAGTTACGCCCTACAGGGAAACACTGAAGCTTTCTTT	CASSYALQGNTEAFF
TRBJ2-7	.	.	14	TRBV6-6	TGTGCCAGCAGTTCGTCCGGGACTCGCTACGAGCAGTACTTC	CASSSSGTRYEQYF
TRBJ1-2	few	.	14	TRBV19	TGTGCCAGTAGTGCCAAACAGGGTCCGTATGGCTACACCTTC	CASSAKQGPYGYTF
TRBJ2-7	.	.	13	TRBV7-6	TGTGCCAGCAGCTTAAGGCGGTTCTACGAGCAGTACTTC	CASSLRRFYEQYF
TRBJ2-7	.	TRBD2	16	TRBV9	TGTGCCAGCAGCGTAGGGGGGACTAGCGGGGGCTACGAGCAGTACTTC	CASSVGGTSGGYEQYF
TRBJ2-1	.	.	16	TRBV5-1	TGCGCCAGCAGCTTGGTCGGGGCCTTCAAGGGGGATGAGCAGTTCTTC	CASSLVGAFKGDEQFF
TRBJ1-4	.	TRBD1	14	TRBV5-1	TGCGCCAGCAGCTTCGGACAGGGAAGTGAAAAACTGTTTTTT	CASSFGQGSEKLFF
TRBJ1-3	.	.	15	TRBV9	TGTGCCAGCAGCGGCCCCGAGGGCTCCGGAAACACCATATATTTT	CASSGPEGSGNTIYF
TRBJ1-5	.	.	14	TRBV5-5	TGTGCCAGCAGCCTGGGGTCGGGGGGACAGCCCCAGCATTTT	CASSLGSGGQPQHF
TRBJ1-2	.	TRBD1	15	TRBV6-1	TGTGCCAGCAGTGAAGTCCGACAGGGGGCCGGAGGCTACACCTTC	CASSEVRQGAGGYTF
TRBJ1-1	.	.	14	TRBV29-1	TGCAGCGTTGTCCCGACAACCCAGGGGACTGAAGCTTTCTTT	CSVVPTTQGTEAFF
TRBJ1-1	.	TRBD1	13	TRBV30	TGTGCCTGGAACAGGGGGCGCGGGACTGAAGCTTTCTTT	CAWNRGRGTEAFF
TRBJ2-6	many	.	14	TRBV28	TGTGCCAGCAGTTTCCGTTCTGGGGCCAACGTCCTGACTTTC	CASSFRSGANVLTF
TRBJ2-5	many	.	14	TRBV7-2	TGTGCCAGCAGCTTTTCGGGGGGCGTGGAGACCCAGTACTTC	CASSFSGGVETQYF